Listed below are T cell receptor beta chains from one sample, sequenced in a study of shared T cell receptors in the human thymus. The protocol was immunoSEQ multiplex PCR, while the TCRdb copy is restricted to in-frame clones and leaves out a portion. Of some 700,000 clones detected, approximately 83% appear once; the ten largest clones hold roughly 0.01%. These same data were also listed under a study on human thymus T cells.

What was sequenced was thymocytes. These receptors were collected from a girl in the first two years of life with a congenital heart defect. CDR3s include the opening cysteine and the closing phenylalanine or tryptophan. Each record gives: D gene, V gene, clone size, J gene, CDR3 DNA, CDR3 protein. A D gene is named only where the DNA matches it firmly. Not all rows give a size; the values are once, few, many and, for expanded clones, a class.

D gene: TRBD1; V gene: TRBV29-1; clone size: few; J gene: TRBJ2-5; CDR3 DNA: TGCAGCGTTGAAGATCGGCTCGGGACAGAATACCAAGAGACCCAGTACTTC; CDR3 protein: CSVEDRLGTEYQETQYF
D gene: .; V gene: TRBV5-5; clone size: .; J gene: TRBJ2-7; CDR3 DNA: TGTGCCACCTCAGGGACTCCTCGGTACGAGCAGTACTTC; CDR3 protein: CATSGTPRYEQYF
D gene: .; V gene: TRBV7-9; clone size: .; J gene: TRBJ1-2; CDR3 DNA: TGTGCCAGCAGCCTACCCTTGGGGGGTTGGAACACCTTC; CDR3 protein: CASSLPLGGWNTF
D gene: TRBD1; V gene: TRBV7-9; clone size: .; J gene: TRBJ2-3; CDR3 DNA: TGTGCCAGCAGCACAAAGGGGACAGGGACTAGCACAGATACGCAGTATTTT; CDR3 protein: CASSTKGTGTSTDTQYF
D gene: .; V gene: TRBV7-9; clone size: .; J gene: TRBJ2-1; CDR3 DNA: TGTGCCAGCAGCTTATTCCCGGGTGGAAGCAGAGGAGTAAATGAGCAGTTCTTC; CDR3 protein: CASSLFPGGSRGVNEQFF
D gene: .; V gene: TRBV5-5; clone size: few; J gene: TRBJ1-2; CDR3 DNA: TGTGCCAGCAGCGCAACAGGGAACTATGGCTACACCTTC; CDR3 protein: CASSATGNYGYTF
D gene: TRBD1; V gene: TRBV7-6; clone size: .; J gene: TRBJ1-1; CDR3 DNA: TGTGCCAGCAGCGCGAGGGACAGGAAGGGCACTGAAGCTTTCTTT; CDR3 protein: CASSARDRKGTEAFF
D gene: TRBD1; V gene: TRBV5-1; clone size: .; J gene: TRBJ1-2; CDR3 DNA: TGCGCCAGCAGCCTGATTCGTGGAATTTGGACAGGGAGGGACTATGGCTACACCTTC; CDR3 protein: CASSLIRGIWTGRDYGYTF
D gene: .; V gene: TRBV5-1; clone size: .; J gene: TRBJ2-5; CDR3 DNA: TGCGCCAGCAGCTCGGGTGAGGGGGTCGACGACTTC; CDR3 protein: CASSSGEGVDDF
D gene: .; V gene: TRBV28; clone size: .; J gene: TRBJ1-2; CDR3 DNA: TGTGCCAGCAGCCAAACTGACACCTATGGCTACACCTTC; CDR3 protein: CASSQTDTYGYTF
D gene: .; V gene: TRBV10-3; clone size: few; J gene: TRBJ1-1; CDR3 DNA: TGTGCCATCAGCCGGCGGGGGGCCGGCACTGAAGCTTTCTTT; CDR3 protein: CAISRRGAGTEAFF
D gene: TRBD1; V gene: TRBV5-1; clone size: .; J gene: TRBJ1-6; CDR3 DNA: TGCGCCAGCAGCCCGTACCCTCGGACAGGCCGAAACAAGGATTCACCCCTCCACTTT; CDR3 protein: CASSPYPRTGRNKDSPLHF
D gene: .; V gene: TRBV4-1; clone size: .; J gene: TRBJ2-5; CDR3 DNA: TGCGCCAGCAGCCAAGTGGCACCAACGGGGGAGACCCAGTACTTC; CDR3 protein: CASSQVAPTGETQYF
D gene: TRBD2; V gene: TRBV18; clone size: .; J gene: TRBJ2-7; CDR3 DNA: TGTGCCAGCTCACCCCCGGGGGGGGGAAACTACGAGCAGTACTTC; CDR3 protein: CASSPPGGGNYEQYF
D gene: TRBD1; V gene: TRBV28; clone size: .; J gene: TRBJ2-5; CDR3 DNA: TGTGCCAGCAGTTTAACCGGGACAGGGGAGAAAGAGACCCAGTACTTC; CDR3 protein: CASSLTGTGEKETQYF
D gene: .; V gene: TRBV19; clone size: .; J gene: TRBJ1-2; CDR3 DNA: TGTGCCAGTAGGGGGCCCGGCGGTGGCTATGGCTACACCTTC; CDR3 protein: CASRGPGGGYGYTF
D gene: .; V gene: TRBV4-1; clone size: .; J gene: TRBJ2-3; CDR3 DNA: TGCGCCAGCAGCCAAGACCCACATCCAGATACGCAGTATTTT; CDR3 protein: CASSQDPHPDTQYF
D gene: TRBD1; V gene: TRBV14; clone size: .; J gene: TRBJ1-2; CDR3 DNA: TGTGCCAGCAGCCCCAGGACAGGGTACGGTGGCTACACCTTC; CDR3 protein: CASSPRTGYGGYTF
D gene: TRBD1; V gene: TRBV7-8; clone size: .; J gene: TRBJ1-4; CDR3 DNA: TGTGCCAGCAGCCAGGACAGGGAAGAGGAAAAACTGTTTTTT; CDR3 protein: CASSQDREEEKLFF
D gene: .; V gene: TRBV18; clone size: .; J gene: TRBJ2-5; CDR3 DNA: TGTGCCAGCTCACACTTTGGGGCAGGGCAAGAGACCCAGTACTTC; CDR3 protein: CASSHFGAGQETQYF
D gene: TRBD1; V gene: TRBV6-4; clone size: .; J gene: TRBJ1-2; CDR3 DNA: TGTGCCAGCAGTAAGAGGTGGGACAGGGACTACTATGGCTACACCTTC; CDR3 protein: CASSKRWDRDYYGYTF
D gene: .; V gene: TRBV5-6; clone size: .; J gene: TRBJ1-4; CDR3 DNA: TGTGCCAGCAGCCAGGCAGGGACACCTAATGAAAAACTGTTTTTT; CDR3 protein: CASSQAGTPNEKLFF
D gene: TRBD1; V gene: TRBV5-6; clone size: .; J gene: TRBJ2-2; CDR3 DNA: TGTGCCAGCAGCTTGCCAACTAGACAGGGTGGGGGACCCGGGGAGCTGTTTTTT; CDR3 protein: CASSLPTRQGGGPGELFF
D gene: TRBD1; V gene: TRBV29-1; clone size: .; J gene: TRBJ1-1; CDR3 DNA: TGCAGCTATGACCCCGGACAGGGGGCTGAAGCTTTCTTT; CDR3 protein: CSYDPGQGAEAFF
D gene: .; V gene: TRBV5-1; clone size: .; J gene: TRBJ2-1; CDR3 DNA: TGCGCCAGCAGCTTGGTAAGGCCTAGTGTGCAGTTCTTC; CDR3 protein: CASSLVRPSVQFF
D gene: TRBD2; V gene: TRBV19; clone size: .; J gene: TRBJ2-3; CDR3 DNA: TGTGCCAGTAGCTCCTTCGGGAGGGTACGGACAGATACGCAGTATTTT; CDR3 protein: CASSSFGRVRTDTQYF
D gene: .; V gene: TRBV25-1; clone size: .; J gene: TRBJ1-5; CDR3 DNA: TGTGCCAGCAGTGAATCTGGGGGGAGTCAGCCCCAGCATTTT; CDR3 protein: CASSESGGSQPQHF
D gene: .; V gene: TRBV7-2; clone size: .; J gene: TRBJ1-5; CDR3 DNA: TGTGCCAGCAGCTTAATAGGGGGGGTAAGCAATCAGCCCCAGCATTTT; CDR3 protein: CASSLIGGVSNQPQHF
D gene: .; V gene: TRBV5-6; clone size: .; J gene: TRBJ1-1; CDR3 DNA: TGTGCCAGCAGCTTGGGGGGCCGGCGGAACACTGAAGCTTTCTTT; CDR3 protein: CASSLGGRRNTEAFF